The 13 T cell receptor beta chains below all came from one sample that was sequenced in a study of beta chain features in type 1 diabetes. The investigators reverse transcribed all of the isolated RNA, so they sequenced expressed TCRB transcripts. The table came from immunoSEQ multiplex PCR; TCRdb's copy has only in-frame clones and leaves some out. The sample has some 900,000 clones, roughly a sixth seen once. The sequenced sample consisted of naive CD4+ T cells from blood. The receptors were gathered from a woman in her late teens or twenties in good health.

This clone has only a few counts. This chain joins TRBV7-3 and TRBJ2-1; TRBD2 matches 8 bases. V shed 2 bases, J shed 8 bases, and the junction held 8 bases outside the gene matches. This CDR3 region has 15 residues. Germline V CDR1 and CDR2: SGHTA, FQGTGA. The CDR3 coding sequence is TGTGCCAGCAGCTTAGACGGGACTAGTGGGTATGAGCAGTTCTTC. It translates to CASSLDGTSGYEQFF.

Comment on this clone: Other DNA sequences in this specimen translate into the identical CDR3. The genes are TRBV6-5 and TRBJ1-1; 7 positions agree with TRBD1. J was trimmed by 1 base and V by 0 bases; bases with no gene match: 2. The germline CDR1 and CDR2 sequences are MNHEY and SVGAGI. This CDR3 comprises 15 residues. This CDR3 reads CASSYSWTGNTEAFF. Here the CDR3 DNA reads TGTGCCAGCAGTTACTCGTGGACAGGGAACACTGAAGCTTTCTTT.

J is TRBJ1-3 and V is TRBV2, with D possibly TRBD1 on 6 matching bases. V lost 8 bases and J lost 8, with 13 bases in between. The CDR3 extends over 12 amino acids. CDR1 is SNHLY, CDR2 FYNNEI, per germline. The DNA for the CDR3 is TGTGCCAGCCACAGGGTAATGGACACCATATATTTT. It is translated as CASHRVMDTIYF.

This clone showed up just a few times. CDR3 loop: CASSLGEVQYF. In nucleotides, the CDR3 is TGTGCCAGCAGCTTAGGCGAGGTCCAGTACTTC. This chain connects TRBV7-9 to TRBJ2-5, with unresolved D. Trimming shortened V by 1 base and J by 10 bases, and 7 bases separated the two germline ends. From germline, CDR1 is SEHNR and CDR2 FQNEAQ (reference sequence). The CDR3 length is 11 residues.

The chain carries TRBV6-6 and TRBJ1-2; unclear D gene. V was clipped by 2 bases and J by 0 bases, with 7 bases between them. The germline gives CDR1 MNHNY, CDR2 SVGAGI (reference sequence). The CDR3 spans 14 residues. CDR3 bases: TGTGCCAGCAGTTACCAGGCTGCTAACTATGGCTACACCTTC. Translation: CASSYQAANYGYTF.

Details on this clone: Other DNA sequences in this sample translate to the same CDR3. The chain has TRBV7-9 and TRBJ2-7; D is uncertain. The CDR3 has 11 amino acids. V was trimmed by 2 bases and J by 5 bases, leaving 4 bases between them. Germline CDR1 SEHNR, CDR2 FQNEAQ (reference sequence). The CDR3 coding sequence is TGTGCCAGCAGCTTATTGCACGAGCAGTACTTC. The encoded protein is CASSLLHEQYF.

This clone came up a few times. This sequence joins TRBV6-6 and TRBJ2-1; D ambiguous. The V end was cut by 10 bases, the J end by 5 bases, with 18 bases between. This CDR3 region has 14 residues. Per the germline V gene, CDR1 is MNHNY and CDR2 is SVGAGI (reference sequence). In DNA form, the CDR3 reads TGTGCCACCAAGGACCCGCAGAGGAACAATGAGCAGTTCTTC. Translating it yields CATKDPQRNNEQFF.

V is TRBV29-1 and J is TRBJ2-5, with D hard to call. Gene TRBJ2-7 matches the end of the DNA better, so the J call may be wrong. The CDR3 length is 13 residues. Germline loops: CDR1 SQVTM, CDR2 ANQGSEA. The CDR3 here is CSVSRAFQSEQYF. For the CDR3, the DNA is TGCAGCGTGTCACGGGCTTTTCAATCCGAGCAGTACTTC.

The CDR3 loop reads CASSSQAGVSYEQYF. CDR3 coding DNA: TGTGCCAGTAGTTCCCAAGCGGGAGTCTCCTACGAGCAGTACTTC. The chain joins TRBV19 to TRBJ2-7; 8 nucleotides align to TRBD2. The CDR3 runs 15 residues. Germline CDR1 reads LNHDA; CDR2 reads SQIVND (reference sequence). V lost 5 bases to trimming and J lost 0 bases; unmatched junction nucleotides: 6.

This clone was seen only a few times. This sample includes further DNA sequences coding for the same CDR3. The CDR3 sequence is CASSPGLSGANVLTF. The CDR3 nucleotides read TGTGCCAGCTCACCCGGACTTTCTGGGGCCAACGTCCTGACTTTC. The V and J genes are TRBV18 and TRBJ2-6; D possibly corresponds to TRBD2 (5 bases). V was trimmed by 3 bases and J by 1 base, leaving 7 bases between them. CDR3 length: 15 residues. Germline assignment: CDR1 KGHSH and CDR2 LQKENI. The full variable domain, its missing parts supplied by reference TRBV18 and TRBJ2-6, is NAGVMQNPRHLVRRRGQEARLRCSPMKGHSHVYWYRQLPEEGLKFMVYLQKENIIDESGMPKERFSAEFPKEGPSILRIQQVVRGDSAAYFCASSPGLSGANVLTFGAGSRLTVL.

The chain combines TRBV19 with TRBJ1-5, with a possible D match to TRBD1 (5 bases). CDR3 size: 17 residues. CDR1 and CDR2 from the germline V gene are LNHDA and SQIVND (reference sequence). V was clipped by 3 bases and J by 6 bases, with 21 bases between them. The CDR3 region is CASSIHSYGTVAQPQHF. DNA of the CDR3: TGTGCCAGTAGTATCCATTCTTATGGGACGGTGGCTCAGCCCCAGCATTTT.

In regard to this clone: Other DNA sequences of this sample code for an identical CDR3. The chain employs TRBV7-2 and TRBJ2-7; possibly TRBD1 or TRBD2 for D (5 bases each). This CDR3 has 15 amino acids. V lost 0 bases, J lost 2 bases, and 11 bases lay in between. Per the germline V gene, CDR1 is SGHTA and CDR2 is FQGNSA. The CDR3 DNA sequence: TGTGCCAGCAGCTTAGCCGGGGCAGCGCCCTACGAGCAGTACTTC. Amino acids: CASSLAGAAPYEQYF.

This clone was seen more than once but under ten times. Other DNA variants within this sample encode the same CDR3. The DNA of the CDR3 is TGTGCCAGCAGCTTAGGCGGGAGTACCTACGAGCAGTACTTC. Translation: CASSLGGSTYEQYF. The chain combines TRBV7-2 with TRBJ2-7, with 7 nucleotides matching TRBD2. V lost 1 base to trimming and J lost 2 bases; unmatched junction nucleotides: 2. The germline V gene encodes CDR1 SGHTA and CDR2 FQGNSA. This CDR3 spans 14 amino acids. Drawing the rest from reference TRBV7-2 and TRBJ2-7, the complete variable domain is GAGVSQSPSNKVTEKGKDVELRCDPISGHTALYWYRQSLGQGLEFLIYFQGNSAPDKSGLPSDRFSAERTGGSVSTLTIQRTQQEDSAVYLCASSLGGSTYEQYFGPGTRLTVT.